This paragraph covers one T cell receptor (beta chain) sequence. This entry belongs to a study of blood T cell repertoires in COVID-19. Background on the study: The analysed material was cDNA or gDNA that came from T cells, B-cell-depleted T cells, or PBMCs.

Per the authors' pipeline: Quantification of nucleated cells was approximated via reference gene primer amplification. TCRdb keeps only in-frame clones here, not all; method: immunoSEQ multiplex PCR. The D gene and trimming were derived from the DNA, and the V and J assignments and clone size from that table. In the table there are about 100,000 clones, 70% to 90% of which are singletons. Per germline, CDR1 SQVTM and CDR2 ANQGSEA. The CDR3 extends over 15 amino acids. Losses at the gene ends were 2 bases for V and 4 bases for J; bases not matched to a gene: 10. The sequence was collected from a human donor in a cohort sampled during active COVID-19. The sequenced sample consisted of peripheral blood. The rearrangement links TRBV29-1 to TRBJ2-5; TRBD2 aligns across 7 bases. The DNA of the CDR3 is TGCAGCGTTGAAACTGGCGGGAGCGTCGGAGAGACCCAGTACTTC. Protein: CSVETGGSVGETQYF.